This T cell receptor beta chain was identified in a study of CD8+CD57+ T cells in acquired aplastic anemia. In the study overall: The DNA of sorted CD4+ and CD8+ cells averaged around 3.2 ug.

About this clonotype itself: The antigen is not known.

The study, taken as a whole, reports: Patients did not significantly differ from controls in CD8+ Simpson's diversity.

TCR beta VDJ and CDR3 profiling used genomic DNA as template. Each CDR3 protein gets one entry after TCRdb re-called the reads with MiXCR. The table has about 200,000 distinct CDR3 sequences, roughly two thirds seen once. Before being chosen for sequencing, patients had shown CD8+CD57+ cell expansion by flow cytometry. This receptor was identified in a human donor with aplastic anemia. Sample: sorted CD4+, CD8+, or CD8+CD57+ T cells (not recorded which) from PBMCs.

The CDR3 sequence: CASSPRETGFDEQFF. CDR3 DNA: TGTGCCAGCAGCCCCAGGGAGACAGGGTTCGATGAGCAGTTCTTC. This sequence joins TRBV7-8 and TRBJ2-1; 7 bases match TRBD1. Looked up from germline, CDR1 is SGHVS and CDR2 is FQNEAQ. This CDR3 comprises 15 residues. The junction had 12 bases not matched to a gene; V was cut back by 5 bases and J by 8 bases.